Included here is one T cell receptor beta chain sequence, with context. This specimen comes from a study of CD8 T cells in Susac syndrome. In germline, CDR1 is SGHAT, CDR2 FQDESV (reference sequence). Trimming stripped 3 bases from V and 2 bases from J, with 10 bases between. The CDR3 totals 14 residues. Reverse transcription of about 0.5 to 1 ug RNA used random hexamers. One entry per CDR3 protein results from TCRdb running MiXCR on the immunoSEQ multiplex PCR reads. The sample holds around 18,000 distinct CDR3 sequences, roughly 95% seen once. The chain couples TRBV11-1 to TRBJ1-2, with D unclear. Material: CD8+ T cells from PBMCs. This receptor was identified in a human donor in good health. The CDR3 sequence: CASSFTTTNYGYTF. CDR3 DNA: TGTGCCAGCAGCTTCACTACCACCAACTATGGCTACACCTTC.